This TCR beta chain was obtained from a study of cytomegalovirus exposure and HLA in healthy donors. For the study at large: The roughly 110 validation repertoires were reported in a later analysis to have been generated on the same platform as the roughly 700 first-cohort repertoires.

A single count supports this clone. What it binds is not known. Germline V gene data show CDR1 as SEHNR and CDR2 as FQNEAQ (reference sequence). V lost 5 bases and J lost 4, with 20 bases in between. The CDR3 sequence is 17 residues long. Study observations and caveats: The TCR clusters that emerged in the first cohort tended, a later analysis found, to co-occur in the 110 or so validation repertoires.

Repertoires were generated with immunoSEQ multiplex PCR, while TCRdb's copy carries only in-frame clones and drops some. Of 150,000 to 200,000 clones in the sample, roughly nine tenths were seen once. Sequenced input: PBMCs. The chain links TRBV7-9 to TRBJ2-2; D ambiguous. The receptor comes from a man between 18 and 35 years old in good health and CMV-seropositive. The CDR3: CASSPPARYRFTGELFF. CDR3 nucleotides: TGTGCCAGCAGCCCACCCGCACGGTACAGATTCACCGGGGAGCTGTTTTTT.